One TCR beta chain is described in this entry. The antigen is unknown. The germline V gene encodes CDR1 MNHNS and CDR2 SASEGT. This CDR3 has 18 amino acids. The junction had 16 bases not matched to a gene; V was cut back by 2 bases and J by 6 bases. Both iRepertoire HTBI primers and Arm-PCR of CDR3 regions were used to build the TCR beta libraries. From the multiplex PCR reads, TCRdb called clonotypes with MiXCR, one entry per CDR3 protein. The table shows around 450,000 distinct CDR3 sequences, with about 17% occurring only once. This sample is part of a study of regulatory T cells in long-lasting Graves disease. Broader study findings: It was in persistent disease that TRBV28, TRBJ1-2 and TRBJ2-5 were favored. Newly diagnosed patients had higher TCR diversity than persistent Graves' patients did.

As for time point: newly diagnosed GD, antithyroid drugs for less than 3 months. The TCR library was made from RNA that had been extracted from PBMCs in TRIzol. The sample was also linked to a second study, of T cells in Graves' hyperthyroidism and ophthalmopathy. Turning to that study: First-round RT-PCR targeting the TCR CDR3 was performed with the HTBI primer set. Ophthalmopathy got predicted by the model a median about 6.7 months before its onset.

Sequences were derived from peripheral blood mononuclear cells (PBMCs), sampled at new diagnosis, from a patient treated with antithyroid drugs. The TCR originated in a man aged 35 to 55 with Graves disease. The chain links TRBV6-1 to TRBJ2-1; 7 bases are a match to TRBD2. CDR3 DNA sequence: TGTGCCAGCAGTGAACCCCCCCGTAGGAGCGGGAAAATCAATGAGCAGTTCTTC. Translated, it gives CASSEPPRRSGKINEQFF.